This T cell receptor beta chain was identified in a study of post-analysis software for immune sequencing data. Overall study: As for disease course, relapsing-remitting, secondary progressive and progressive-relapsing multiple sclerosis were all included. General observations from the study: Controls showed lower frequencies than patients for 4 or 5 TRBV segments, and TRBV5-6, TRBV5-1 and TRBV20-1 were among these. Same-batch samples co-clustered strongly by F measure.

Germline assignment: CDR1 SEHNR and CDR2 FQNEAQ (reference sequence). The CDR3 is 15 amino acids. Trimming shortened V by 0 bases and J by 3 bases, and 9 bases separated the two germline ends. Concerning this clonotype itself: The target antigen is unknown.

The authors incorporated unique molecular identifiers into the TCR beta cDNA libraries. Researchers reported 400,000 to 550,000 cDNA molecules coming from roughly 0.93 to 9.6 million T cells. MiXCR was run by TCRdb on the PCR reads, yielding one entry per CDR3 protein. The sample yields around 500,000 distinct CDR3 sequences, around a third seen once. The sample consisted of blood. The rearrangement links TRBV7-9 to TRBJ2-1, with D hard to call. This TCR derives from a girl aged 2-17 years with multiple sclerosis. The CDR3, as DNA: TGTGCCAGCAGCTTAGCGGGCAGCCTCTACAATGAGCAGTTCTTC. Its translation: CASSLAGSLYNEQFF.